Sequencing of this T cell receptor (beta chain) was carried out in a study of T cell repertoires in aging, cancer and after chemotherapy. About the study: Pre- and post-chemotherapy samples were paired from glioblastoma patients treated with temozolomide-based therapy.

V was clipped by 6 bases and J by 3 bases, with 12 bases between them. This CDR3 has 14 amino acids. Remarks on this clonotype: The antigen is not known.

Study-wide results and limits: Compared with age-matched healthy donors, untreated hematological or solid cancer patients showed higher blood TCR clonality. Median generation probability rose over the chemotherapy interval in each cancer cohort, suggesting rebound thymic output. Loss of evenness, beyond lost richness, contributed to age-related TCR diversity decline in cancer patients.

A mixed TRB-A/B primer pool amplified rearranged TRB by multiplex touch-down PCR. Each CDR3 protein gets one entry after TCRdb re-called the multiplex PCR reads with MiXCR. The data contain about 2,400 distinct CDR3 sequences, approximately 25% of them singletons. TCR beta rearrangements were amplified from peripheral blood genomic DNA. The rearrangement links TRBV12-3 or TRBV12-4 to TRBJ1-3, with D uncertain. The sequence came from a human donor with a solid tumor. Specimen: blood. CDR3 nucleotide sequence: TGTGCCAGCAGCTCGACACTGATTGGAAACACCATATATTTT. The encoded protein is CASSSTLIGNTIYF.